The 4 T cell receptor beta chains given below trace back to one sample, sequenced in a study of T cell responses to AZD1222 COVID-19 vaccine. Assay used: immunoSEQ multiplex PCR; TCRdb lists only in-frame clones, some missing. Among 130,000 to 150,000 clones, about 81% were seen once, and the ten largest hold about 3.8%. Sequences were derived from peripheral blood, sampled on day 0 of MenACWY control vaccination. The receptors stem from an adult in good health.

J is TRBJ2-6 and V is TRBV27; D is possibly TRBD1 or TRBD2 (6 bases each). CDR1 is MNHEY and CDR2 is SMNVEV in the germline V gene (reference sequence). This CDR3 is 18 amino acids long. Deletions cut 2 bases from V and 3 bases from J, with 17 bases between. The CDR3 region has the DNA TGTGCCAGCAGTTTAAGGTTCGGGGGCGCAGGTGGGGCCAACGTCCTGACTTTC. Protein: CASSLRFGGAGGANVLTF.

The chain uses TRBV13 and TRBJ1-1, with D unclear. CDR1 PRHDT and CDR2 FYEKMQ come from the germline V gene (reference sequence). This CDR3 spans 13 amino acids. V was clipped by 4 bases and J by 0 bases, with 6 bases between them. The CDR3 region has the DNA TGTGCCAGCAGCTGGAATTTGAACACTGAAGCTTTCTTT. It codes for CASSWNLNTEAFF.

The chain employs TRBV4-1 and TRBJ2-1, with D possibly being TRBD2 (6 bases). Germline V lookup: CDR1 MGHRA, CDR2 YSYEKL. Trimming shortened V by 3 bases and J by 7 bases, and 13 bases separated the two germline ends. The CDR3 extends over 14 amino acids. In DNA form, the CDR3 reads TGCGCCAGCAGCCACCAAGGAGGGTTGAATGAGCAGTTCTTC. It specifies CASSHQGGLNEQFF.

J is TRBJ1-5 and V is TRBV24-1, with D perhaps matching TRBD1 (5 bases). This CDR3 contains 17 residues. Looked up from germline, CDR1 is KGHDR and CDR2 is SFDVKD. Trimming removed 2 bases at V and 0 bases at J, with 13 bases between. The CDR3 loop is CATSDSRDGLSNQPQHF. CDR3 coding DNA: TGTGCCACCAGTGATTCCCGGGACGGTCTTAGCAATCAGCCCCAGCATTTT.